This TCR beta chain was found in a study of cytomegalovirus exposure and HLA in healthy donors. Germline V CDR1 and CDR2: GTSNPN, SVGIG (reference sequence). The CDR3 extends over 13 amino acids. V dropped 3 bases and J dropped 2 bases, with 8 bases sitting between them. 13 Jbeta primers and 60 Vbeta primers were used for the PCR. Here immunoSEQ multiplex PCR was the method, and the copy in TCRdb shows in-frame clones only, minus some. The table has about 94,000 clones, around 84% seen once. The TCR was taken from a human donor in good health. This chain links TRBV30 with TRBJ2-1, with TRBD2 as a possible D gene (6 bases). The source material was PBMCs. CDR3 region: CAWRGGAYNEQFF. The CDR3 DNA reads TGTGCCTGGAGGGGCGGGGCCTACAATGAGCAGTTCTTC.